These 29 T cell receptor beta chains were sequenced from one sample in a study of cytomegalovirus exposure and HLA in healthy donors. PCR amplification relied on 60 Vbeta primers (plus 13 Jbeta primers). Method: immunoSEQ multiplex PCR; TCRdb's copy keeps in-frame clones and lacks some. The data contain around 110,000 clones, 9% to 10% of them singletons. Sequences were obtained from PBMCs. These receptors all stem from a man aged 25 to 45 in good health and CMV-seronegative.

In this sample, this clone turned up a few times. The genes are TRBV29-1 and TRBJ2-5; a weak D match, TRBD2 (6 bases). The germline V gene has CDR1 SQVTM and CDR2 ANQGSEA. This CDR3 has 13 residues. V lost 7 bases, J lost 5 bases, and 17 bases lay in between. CDR3 loop: CSAARGTAETQYF. The CDR3 nucleotides are TGCAGCGCCGCCCGGGGGACCGCGGAGACCCAGTACTTC.

This clone was counted between two and nine times. The CDR3 nucleotides read TGCGCCAGCAGCTTTACGGGGGATCAGCCCCAGCATTTT. It codes for CASSFTGDQPQHF. This chain connects TRBV5-1 to TRBJ1-5, with TRBD1 as a possible D gene (5 bases). CDR1 is SGHRS, CDR2 YFSETQ, per germline. V lost 2 bases to trimming and J lost 5 bases, with 8 bases between them. This CDR3 has 13 residues.

The chain combines TRBV30 with TRBJ2-4, with D unresolved. The CDR3 spans 13 residues. V lost 1 base and J 0 bases, leaving 4 bases between the germline ends. In germline, CDR1 is GTSNPN, CDR2 SVGIG (reference sequence). The CDR3 DNA is TGTGCCTGGAGTGGCGTAGCCAAAAACATTCAGTACTTC. Its translation is CAWSGVAKNIQYF.

The chain uses TRBV28 and TRBJ2-3, with 7 nucleotides matching TRBD2. This CDR3 has 15 amino acids. The trim removed 2 bases at V and 7 bases at J, leaving 9 bases unmatched. The germline V gene encodes CDR1 MDHEN and CDR2 SYDVKM. The CDR3 here is CASSLAGDLWNTQYF. CDR3 nucleotide sequence: TGTGCCAGCAGTTTAGCGGGAGATCTCTGGAATACGCAGTATTTT.

This clone appeared a few times. CDR3 amino acids: CASSLAQVSYNEQFF. The CDR3 nucleotides read TGTGCCAGCAGCTTAGCACAGGTCTCCTACAATGAGCAGTTCTTC. The chain recombines TRBV7-9 with TRBJ2-1; tentative D call: TRBD1 (5 bases). This CDR3 region has 15 residues. V lost 0 bases, J lost 0 bases, and 6 bases lay in between. The V gene's germline CDR1 is SEHNR and CDR2 FQNEAQ (reference sequence).

The rearrangement uses TRBV6-1 and TRBJ1-6, with D hard to call. The germline V and J ends were trimmed by 2 bases and 12 bases, with 14 bases remaining between them. This CDR3 is 14 amino acids long. Looked up from germline, CDR1 is MNHNS and CDR2 is SASEGT. The CDR3 coding sequence is TGTGCCAGCAGTGAATCTGTGGGAAGCGGACCCCTCCACTTT. The encoded protein is CASSESVGSGPLHF.

This clone was counted only a few times. The gene calls are TRBV7-9 and TRBJ2-7; D might be TRBD2 (5 bases). There are 12 residues in the CDR3. Trimming removed 5 bases at V and 4 bases at J, with 9 bases between. Germline V gene lookup returns CDR1 SEHNR and CDR2 FQNEAQ (reference sequence). This chain's CDR3 is CASSRSGYEQYF. In DNA form, the CDR3 reads TGTGCCAGCAGCCGATCGGGGTACGAGCAGTACTTC.

The chain is built from TRBV9 and TRBJ2-1; 7 bases match TRBD2. Germline V gene lookup returns CDR1 SGDLS and CDR2 YYNGEE. Trimming took 4 bases from V and 1 from J; bases not matched to a gene: 5. CDR3 length equals 15 residues. CDR3 nucleotide sequence: TGTGCCAGCAGCTTCAGCGGGGTGTCCTACAATGAGCAGTTCTTC. This translates into CASSFSGVSYNEQFF. Complete variable domain (other parts from reference TRBV9 and TRBJ2-1): DSGVTQTPKHLITATGQRVTLRCSPRSGDLSVYWYQQSLDQGLQFLIQYYNGEERAKGNILERFSAQQFPDLHSELNLSSLELGDSALYFCASSFSGVSYNEQFFGPGTRLTVL.

The V gene is TRBV2, the J gene TRBJ2-7; possible D gene TRBD1, 6 bases. Trimming removed 7 bases from V and 3 bases from J, with 13 bases in between. Germline lookup yields CDR1 SNHLY and CDR2 FYNNEI. The CDR3 has 13 amino acids. CDR3 nucleotide sequence: TGTGCCAGCAAGGGACAAATAGGCTACGAGCAGTACTTC. Encoded protein: CASKGQIGYEQYF.

The genes are TRBV7-2 and TRBJ1-2; possibly TRBD1 for D (5 bases). The germline V and J ends were trimmed by 5 bases and 4 bases, with 14 bases remaining between them. CDR1 is SGHTA and CDR2 is FQGNSA in the germline V gene. This CDR3 has 14 residues. DNA of the CDR3: TGTGCCAGCAGCCCAACCACAGGAATCTATGGCTACACCTTC. It specifies CASSPTTGIYGYTF. Supplemented by reference TRBV7-2 and TRBJ1-2, the full variable domain reads GAGVSQSPSNKVTEKGKDVELRCDPISGHTALYWYRQSLGQGLEFLIYFQGNSAPDKSGLPSDRFSAERTGGSVSTLTIQRTQQEDSAVYLCASSPTTGIYGYTFGSGTRLTVV.

This clone has more than one count but fewer than ten. V is TRBV27 and J is TRBJ2-7, with 7 positions matching TRBD2. Trimming removed 0 bases from V and 3 bases from J; junction bases left unmatched: 5. There are 15 residues in the CDR3. In germline, CDR1 is MNHEY, CDR2 SMNVEV (reference sequence). CDR3 nucleotide sequence: TGTGCCAGCAGTTTATCTGGCGGGGGAAGCTACGAGCAGTACTTC. This translates into CASSLSGGGSYEQYF.

Here the CDR3 DNA reads TGCGCCAGCAGCCACCGACAGGGGAGATTTGAACTGTTTTTT. This sequence encodes CASSHRQGRFELFF. The V gene is TRBV4-1, the J gene TRBJ1-4, with 8 bases that match TRBD1. CDR3 length: 14 amino acids. The V segment lost 3 bases and the J segment 12 bases; nucleotides outside the gene matches: 9. In germline, CDR1 is MGHRA, CDR2 YSYEKL.

This clone occurred a few times. This rearrangement joins TRBV18 to TRBJ1-5; D not resolved. The CDR3 length is 15 residues. From germline, CDR1 is KGHSH and CDR2 LQKENI. V was cut by 6 bases and J by 0 bases, with 12 bases left in between. CDR3: CASSPSGDSNQPQHF. The CDR3 DNA sequence: TGTGCCAGCTCCCCGAGCGGGGATAGCAATCAGCCCCAGCATTTT.

This clone was seen a handful of times. This chain connects TRBV28 to TRBJ1-2; D ambiguous. V was clipped by 7 bases and J by 0 bases, with 18 bases between them. Per the germline V gene, CDR1 is MDHEN and CDR2 is SYDVKM. The CDR3 is made up of 16 amino acids. CDR3 coding DNA: TGTGCCAGCACCCTCGCGGGTAGCCTAGCTAACTATGGCTACACCTTC. Translation gives CASTLAGSLANYGYTF.

This clone has only a few counts. This rearrangement joins TRBV18 to TRBJ2-3; 9 bases line up with TRBD1. V shed 0 bases and J 0 bases; nucleotides not matched to a gene: 1. CDR1 and CDR2 from the germline V gene are KGHSH and LQKENI. This CDR3 spans 16 amino acids. CDR3 sequence reads: CASSPPGTGSTDTQYF. CDR3 DNA sequence: TGTGCCAGCTCACCACCGGGGACAGGGAGCACAGATACGCAGTATTTT.

The V call is TRBV28, the J call TRBJ1-5; possible D gene TRBD1, 6 bases. The CDR3 runs to 13 residues. The germline V gene encodes CDR1 MDHEN and CDR2 SYDVKM. The ends were cut back, 7 bases at V and 2 bases at J, with 9 bases in the middle. CDR3 sequence reads: CASKTGGNQPQHF. The CDR3 region has the DNA TGTGCCAGCAAGACAGGCGGCAATCAGCCCCAGCATTTT.

This chain uses TRBV5-1 with TRBJ2-6; possibly TRBD2 for D (6 bases). Looked up from germline, CDR1 is SGHRS and CDR2 is YFSETQ. There are 19 residues in the CDR3. V was cut by 0 bases and J by 0 bases, with 16 bases left in between. Written as DNA, the CDR3 is TGCGCCAGCAGCTTGGGATGGTACGCGACTAGCTCTGGGGCCAACGTCCTGACTTTC. Protein sequence: CASSLGWYATSSGANVLTF.

The chain employs TRBV19 and TRBJ2-3, with 8 nucleotides matching TRBD1. Losses at the gene ends were 0 bases for V and 6 bases for J; bases not matched to a gene: 8. Germline assignment: CDR1 LNHDA and CDR2 SQIVND (reference sequence). The CDR3 has 16 amino acids. CDR3 amino acids: CASSIDRTGTTDTQYF. The CDR3 bases are TGTGCCAGTAGTATAGATAGGACAGGGACCACCGATACGCAGTATTTT.

The chain employs TRBV5-6 and TRBJ2-7; D might be TRBD1 (6 bases). The CDR3 has 14 amino acids. Germline V gene lookup returns CDR1 SGHDT and CDR2 YYEEEE. V lost 5 bases to trimming and J lost 2 bases, with 14 bases between them. The CDR3 nucleotides read TGTGCCAGCAGTGAACAGGGCGCTACCTACGAGCAGTACTTC. It specifies CASSEQGATYEQYF.

This clone was seen a handful of times. The chain joins TRBV15 to TRBJ1-1; a possible D gene is TRBD1 (5 bases). Per germline, CDR1 LNHNV and CDR2 YYDKDF (reference sequence). This CDR3 spans 15 amino acids. Trimming left V 0 bases short and J 1 base short, with 9 bases between. The CDR3 DNA is TGTGCCACCAGCAGAGATTGGGACTCGAACACTGAAGCTTTCTTT. Translated: CATSRDWDSNTEAFF.

This clone was found a few times. The chain joins TRBV4-1 to TRBJ1-1, with TRBD1 as a possible D gene (5 bases). V was clipped by 4 bases and J by 8 bases, with 11 bases between them. The germline V gene encodes CDR1 MGHRA and CDR2 YSYEKL. The CDR3 sequence is 12 residues long. The CDR3 region has the DNA TGCGCCAGCAGCCGGGGGGGGACGGAAGCTTTCTTT. Translated, it gives CASSRGGTEAFF.

This clone was counted between two and nine times. This chain uses TRBV19 with TRBJ1-5, with TRBD1 matching over 7 bases. The CDR3 totals 17 residues. Germline loops: CDR1 LNHDA, CDR2 SQIVND (reference sequence). V dropped 4 bases and J dropped 3; count of bases not matched to a gene: 12. Here the CDR3 DNA reads TGTGCCAGTAGTAAGCAGGGGGGAGCTTGGATCAATCAGCCCCAGCATTTT. Its protein product is CASSKQGGAWINQPQHF.

This clone was seen a handful of times. V gene TRBV10-1 combines with J gene TRBJ2-2; D is unclear. Per germline, CDR1 WNHNN and CDR2 SYGVQD (reference sequence). The CDR3 runs to 15 residues. The ends were cut back, 0 bases at V and 6 bases at J, with 11 bases in the middle. CDR3: CASSESLGSAGELFF. The DNA for the CDR3 is TGCGCCAGCAGTGAGTCTTTAGGAAGCGCCGGGGAGCTGTTTTTT.

The chain is built from TRBV27 and TRBJ2-5; a possible D gene is TRBD1 (5 bases). The CDR3 is 12 residues long. Trimming shortened V by 4 bases and J by 6 bases, and 9 bases separated the two germline ends. Germline V CDR1 and CDR2: MNHEY, SMNVEV (reference sequence). Here the CDR3 reads CASSSPGQTQYF. In nucleotides, the CDR3 is TGTGCCAGCAGTTCCCCAGGGCAGACCCAGTACTTC.

This clone was recorded a few times. The chain is built from TRBV18 and TRBJ2-1, with no clear D. Trimming took off 4 bases at V and 4 bases at J, with 8 bases between the two ends. CDR1 and CDR2 from the germline V gene are KGHSH and LQKENI. The CDR3 contains 13 residues. Here the CDR3 DNA reads TGTGCCAGCTCACGTTCAGCGTACAATGAGCAGTTCTTC. Residues: CASSRSAYNEQFF.

This clone was detected a few times. The junction departs from the called germline gene at one end, perhaps through a read error. This rearrangement joins TRBV5-6 to TRBJ2-2; possible D gene TRBD2, 6 bases. Germline lookup yields CDR1 SGHDT and CDR2 YYEEEE. The CDR3 runs to 17 residues. The CDR3 DNA reads TGTGCCAGCAGCTGGGGGGTTTGTATGGGTAAACACCGGGGAGCTGTTTTT. This sequence encodes CASSWGVCMGKHRGAVF.

The gene calls are TRBV30 and TRBJ1-4; possibly TRBD1 for D (6 bases). CDR1 is GTSNPN and CDR2 is SVGIG in the germline V gene (reference sequence). V lost 3 bases, J lost 4 bases, and 12 bases lay in between. The CDR3 consists of 14 residues. This chain's CDR3 is CAWSEGGGNEKLFF. The CDR3 DNA reads TGTGCCTGGAGCGAGGGGGGGGGTAATGAAAAACTGTTTTTT.

This sequence joins TRBV27 and TRBJ2-7; maybe TRBD1 (5 bases). The CDR3 sequence is 12 residues long. The V end lost 2 bases, the J end lost 5 bases, and 7 bases lay between the germline ends. Germline CDR1 and CDR2: MNHEY and SMNVEV (reference sequence). The CDR3 nucleotides are TGTGCCAGCAGTTTAAAGGGGAACGAGCAGTACTTC. It is translated as CASSLKGNEQYF.

The chain is built from TRBV4-2 and TRBJ2-1; D possibly corresponds to TRBD1 (9 bases). This CDR3 has 19 amino acids. Germline loops: CDR1 LGHNA, CDR2 YNFKEQ. Trimming stripped 4 bases from V and 7 bases from J, with 29 bases between. The CDR3 sequence is CASSPRQGVVAGSWNEQFF. As DNA, the CDR3 is TGTGCCAGCAGCCCTCGACAGGGGGTGGTAGCGGGATCATGGAATGAGCAGTTCTTC.